The present entry profiles one T cell receptor beta chain with its context. This clone may be a read error of a much larger clone one base away. The CDR3 extends over 12 amino acids. CDR1 MNHNY and CDR2 SVGAGI come from the germline V gene (reference sequence). This entry comes from a study of early T cells in non-severe SARS-CoV-2 infection. Each CDR3 protein is one row after TCRdb ran MiXCR on the 5' RACE reads. The repertoire holds under 70,000 distinct CDR3 sequences, with 5.5% to 7% as singletons. This sequence joins TRBV6-6 and TRBJ1-1; maybe TRBD1 (6 bases). The material was whole blood, obtained at baseline. The origin of this receptor is an adult who was a healthcare worker with PCR-confirmed SARS-CoV-2 infection or an uninfected control (not recorded which). CDR3 protein: CTSRPPGGEAFF. The CDR3 region has the DNA TGTACCAGCAGACCCCCGGGGGGCGAAGCTTTCTTT.